This is a list of T cell receptor beta chains from one sample in a study of blood T cell repertoires in COVID-19. Repertoires were generated with immunoSEQ multiplex PCR, while TCRdb's copy carries only in-frame clones and drops some. The sample records tens of thousands of clones, 89% being singletons. The specimen was peripheral blood. Source of these receptors: a man in his 60s with COVID-19, enrolled during active disease. CDR3s include the opening cysteine and the closing phenylalanine or tryptophan. D genes are given only for firm matches. Clone size is shown for a subset of rows, as once, few, many or a class of expanded clone.

d_gene: -; abundance: once; v_gene: TRBV25-1; j_gene: TRBJ2-1; len: 13; CDR3aa: CASSEKRAAEQFF; CDR3nt: TGTGCCAGCAGTGAAAAGCGGGCCGCTGAGCAGTTCTTC
d_gene: -; abundance: once; v_gene: TRBV30; j_gene: TRBJ1-2; len: 13; CDR3aa: CAWSSAGEGGYTF; CDR3nt: TGTGCCTGGAGTTCCGCAGGGGAGGGTGGCTACACCTTC
d_gene: -; abundance: once; v_gene: TRBV6-1; j_gene: TRBJ2-3; len: 16; CDR3aa: CASSEGQAVGTDTQYF; CDR3nt: TGTGCCAGCAGTGAAGGACAGGCTGTCGGCACAGATACGCAGTATTTT
d_gene: -; abundance: -; v_gene: TRBV2; j_gene: TRBJ1-2; len: 14; CDR3aa: CASSEYREGYGYTF; CDR3nt: TGTGCCAGCAGTGAGTACAGGGAAGGTTATGGCTACACCTTC
d_gene: -; abundance: -; v_gene: TRBV19; j_gene: TRBJ1-2; len: 15; CDR3aa: CASTGHSKSNYGYTF; CDR3nt: TGTGCCAGTACGGGACACAGCAAATCTAACTATGGCTACACCTTC
d_gene: -; abundance: -; v_gene: TRBV5-1; j_gene: TRBJ2-3; len: 18; CDR3aa: CASSLPPGGGSPTDTQYF; CDR3nt: TGCGCCAGCAGCTTGCCGCCAGGAGGAGGGAGCCCGACAGATACGCAGTATTTT
d_gene: TRBD1; abundance: -; v_gene: TRBV7-6; j_gene: TRBJ1-4; len: 15; CDR3aa: CASSLAGGNNEKLFF; CDR3nt: TGTGCCAGCAGCTTGGCAGGGGGGAATAATGAAAAACTGTTTTTT
d_gene: -; abundance: -; v_gene: TRBV2; j_gene: TRBJ2-7; len: 12; CDR3aa: CASSFEAGEQYF; CDR3nt: TGTGCCAGCAGTTTCGAGGCCGGCGAGCAGTACTTC
d_gene: -; abundance: -; v_gene: TRBV2; j_gene: TRBJ2-4; len: 13; CDR3aa: CASRQNDKNIQYF; CDR3nt: TGTGCCAGCCGACAGAACGACAAAAACATTCAGTACTTC
d_gene: TRBD1; abundance: -; v_gene: TRBV11-3; j_gene: TRBJ1-1; len: 14; CDR3aa: CASSLTGGMTEAFF; CDR3nt: TGTGCCAGCAGCCTGACAGGGGGCATGACTGAAGCTTTCTTT
d_gene: -; abundance: -; v_gene: TRBV5-1; j_gene: TRBJ2-5; len: 11; CDR3aa: CASSSIGTQYF; CDR3nt: TGCGCCAGCAGTTCAATCGGGACCCAGTACTTC
d_gene: TRBD1; abundance: -; v_gene: TRBV24-1; j_gene: TRBJ1-1; len: 15; CDR3aa: CATSESGQGWTEAFF; CDR3nt: TGTGCCACCAGTGAATCCGGACAGGGTTGGACTGAAGCTTTCTTT
d_gene: -; abundance: -; v_gene: TRBV11-2; j_gene: TRBJ1-4; len: 15; CDR3aa: CASSLEEGGNEKLFF; CDR3nt: TGTGCCAGCAGCTTAGAGGAAGGGGGTAATGAAAAACTGTTTTTT
d_gene: -; abundance: -; v_gene: TRBV18; j_gene: TRBJ1-2; len: 15; CDR3aa: CASSSGQSVSYGYTF; CDR3nt: TGTGCCAGCTCATCAGGACAGTCCGTTTCCTATGGCTACACCTTC
d_gene: TRBD2; abundance: once; v_gene: TRBV30; j_gene: TRBJ2-5; len: 13; CDR3aa: CAWRTSGIETQYF; CDR3nt: TGTGCCTGGAGGACTAGCGGGATTGAGACCCAGTACTTC
d_gene: -; abundance: -; v_gene: TRBV19; j_gene: TRBJ1-2; len: 13; CDR3aa: CASSRDTHYGYTF; CDR3nt: TGTGCCAGTAGCAGGGACACCCACTATGGCTACACCTTC
d_gene: -; abundance: -; v_gene: TRBV5-1; j_gene: TRBJ2-2; len: 14; CDR3aa: CASSVGDEGGELFF; CDR3nt: TGCGCCAGCAGCGTGGGTGATGAGGGCGGGGAGCTGTTTTTT
d_gene: -; abundance: -; v_gene: TRBV7-2; j_gene: TRBJ1-2; len: 14; CDR3aa: CASTWDTSVGGYTF; CDR3nt: TGTGCCAGCACCTGGGACACCTCGGTTGGTGGCTACACCTTC
d_gene: TRBD1; abundance: -; v_gene: TRBV7-2; j_gene: TRBJ1-4; len: 14; CDR3aa: CASSLTGTNEKLFF; CDR3nt: TGTGCCAGCAGCTTGACAGGGACTAATGAAAAACTGTTTTTT
d_gene: -; abundance: once; v_gene: TRBV27; j_gene: TRBJ1-5; len: 13; CDR3aa: CASSPSGIQPQHF; CDR3nt: TGTGCCAGCAGCCCATCAGGGATTCAGCCCCAGCATTTT
d_gene: TRBD2; abundance: -; v_gene: TRBV5-1; j_gene: TRBJ2-3; len: 14; CDR3aa: CASKGSGSTDTQYF; CDR3nt: TGCGCCAGCAAGGGTAGCGGGAGTACAGATACGCAGTATTTT
d_gene: -; abundance: -; v_gene: TRBV7-6; j_gene: TRBJ1-3; len: 17; CDR3aa: CASSLTPLGQGENTIYF; CDR3nt: TGTGCCAGCAGCTTAACCCCTTTGGGGCAGGGTGAAAACACCATATATTTT
d_gene: -; abundance: -; v_gene: TRBV5-4; j_gene: TRBJ1-1; len: 15; CDR3aa: CASSLPNGANTEAFF; CDR3nt: TGTGCCAGCAGCTTGCCAAATGGAGCGAACACTGAAGCTTTCTTT
d_gene: TRBD2; abundance: -; v_gene: TRBV5-4; j_gene: TRBJ2-5; len: 16; CDR3aa: CASSSDRLAGSETQYF; CDR3nt: TGTGCCAGCAGCTCAGACCGACTAGCGGGTTCTGAGACCCAGTACTTC
d_gene: TRBD2; abundance: -; v_gene: TRBV6-5; j_gene: TRBJ2-3; len: 16; CDR3aa: CASSFTLAGGTDTQYF; CDR3nt: TGTGCCAGCAGTTTTACCTTAGCGGGCGGGACAGATACGCAGTATTTT
d_gene: -; abundance: -; v_gene: TRBV27; j_gene: TRBJ1-6; len: 15; CDR3aa: CASSLLRAGKSPLHF; CDR3nt: TGTGCCAGCAGTCTCCTTCGGGCAGGGAAGTCACCCCTCCACTTT
d_gene: TRBD2; abundance: -; v_gene: TRBV30; j_gene: TRBJ2-1; len: 16; CDR3aa: CAWSRLSGRARDEQFF; CDR3nt: TGTGCCTGGAGTCGCCTAAGCGGGAGGGCCAGGGATGAGCAGTTCTTC
d_gene: -; abundance: -; v_gene: TRBV27; j_gene: TRBJ2-3; len: 15; CDR3aa: CASSLGRGSTDTQYF; CDR3nt: TGTGCCAGCAGTTTAGGTAGAGGGAGCACAGATACGCAGTATTTT
d_gene: -; abundance: -; v_gene: TRBV7-2; j_gene: TRBJ2-3; len: 13; CDR3aa: CASSLGGPDTQYF; CDR3nt: TGTGCCAGCAGCTTAGGGGGGCCAGATACGCAGTATTTT
d_gene: -; abundance: -; v_gene: TRBV28; j_gene: TRBJ2-1; len: 15; CDR3aa: CASSFPSSSRDEQFF; CDR3nt: TGTGCCAGCAGTTTCCCTAGTTCTAGTCGGGATGAGCAGTTCTTC
d_gene: TRBD1; abundance: -; v_gene: TRBV25-1; j_gene: TRBJ1-4; len: 15; CDR3aa: CASSEWAGGSEKLFF; CDR3nt: TGTGCCAGCAGTGAATGGGCAGGGGGCAGTGAAAAACTGTTTTTT
d_gene: -; abundance: few; v_gene: TRBV7-3; j_gene: TRBJ2-7; len: 14; CDR3aa: CASSLGREGYEQYF; CDR3nt: TGTGCCAGCAGCTTAGGGCGGGAAGGCTACGAGCAGTACTTC
d_gene: -; abundance: -; v_gene: TRBV21-1; j_gene: TRBJ1-5; len: 19; CDR3aa: CASSKDTGQGALSNQPQHF; CDR3nt: TGTGCCAGCAGCAAAGATACGGGACAGGGGGCGCTGAGCAATCAGCCCCAGCATTTT
d_gene: TRBD1; abundance: -; v_gene: TRBV30; j_gene: TRBJ1-5; len: 17; CDR3aa: CAWSGGGTARGNQPQHF; CDR3nt: TGTGCCTGGAGTGGAGGCGGGACAGCTAGGGGCAATCAGCCCCAGCATTTT
d_gene: -; abundance: -; v_gene: TRBV6-5; j_gene: TRBJ2-6; len: 14; CDR3aa: CASSDRTGANVLTF; CDR3nt: TGTGCCAGCAGCGACAGGACCGGGGCCAACGTCCTGACTTTC
d_gene: -; abundance: -; v_gene: TRBV21-1; j_gene: TRBJ2-7; len: 16; CDR3aa: CARETRKLYSSYEQYF; CDR3nt: TGTGCCAGGGAGACTAGGAAGTTATACAGCTCCTACGAGCAGTACTTC
d_gene: TRBD1; abundance: -; v_gene: TRBV5-1; j_gene: TRBJ2-3; len: 15; CDR3aa: CASRRRDSYTDTQYF; CDR3nt: TGCGCCAGCAGGCGCAGGGACAGCTACACAGATACGCAGTATTTT
d_gene: -; abundance: -; v_gene: TRBV6-5; j_gene: TRBJ1-1; len: 14; CDR3aa: CASIEGGLNTEAFF; CDR3nt: TGTGCCAGCATCGAAGGAGGGTTGAACACTGAAGCTTTCTTT
d_gene: TRBD1; abundance: -; v_gene: TRBV6-6; j_gene: TRBJ1-2; len: 14; CDR3aa: CASSYGQGRDGYTF; CDR3nt: TGTGCCAGCAGTTACGGACAGGGTCGGGATGGCTACACCTTC
d_gene: -; abundance: -; v_gene: TRBV27; j_gene: TRBJ2-3; len: 16; CDR3aa: CASSFLPSARTDTQYF; CDR3nt: TGTGCCAGCAGTTTCTTGCCTAGCGCACGCACAGATACGCAGTATTTT
d_gene: -; abundance: -; v_gene: TRBV19; j_gene: TRBJ1-1; len: 16; CDR3aa: CASSSSGGTMNTEAFF; CDR3nt: TGTGCCAGTAGTTCATCCGGAGGGACCATGAACACTGAAGCTTTCTTT
d_gene: -; abundance: -; v_gene: TRBV10-2; j_gene: TRBJ1-2; len: 15; CDR3aa: CASSDFQRGSYGYTF; CDR3nt: TGCGCCAGCAGTGATTTTCAGCGGGGAAGCTATGGCTACACCTTC
d_gene: TRBD2; abundance: once; v_gene: TRBV7-9; j_gene: TRBJ2-1; len: 15; CDR3aa: CASSLGTSGYNEQFF; CDR3nt: TGTGCCAGCAGCCTCGGGACTAGCGGTTACAATGAGCAGTTCTTC
d_gene: -; abundance: -; v_gene: TRBV29-1; j_gene: TRBJ2-2; len: 13; CDR3aa: CSVDRGGTGELFF; CDR3nt: TGCAGCGTGGACCGAGGGGGAACCGGGGAGCTGTTTTTT
d_gene: TRBD1; abundance: -; v_gene: TRBV18; j_gene: TRBJ1-4; len: 15; CDR3aa: CASSPQAGGEEKLFF; CDR3nt: TGTGCCAGCTCACCTCAGGCAGGGGGCGAAGAAAAACTGTTTTTT